The 26 T cell receptor beta chains reported below all come from one sample, sequenced in a study of OX40 agonist ivuxolimab in advanced cancers. Using immunoSEQ multiplex PCR, the repertoire was profiled, and TCRdb retains in-frame clones only, with some absent. Of under 80,000 clones listed, roughly 91% are singletons. This material consisted of CD4+ or CD8+ T cells sorted from blood, taken in a trial of the OX40 agonist ivuxolimab. The source of these receptors is an adult with an advanced solid tumor such as melanoma, head and neck, liver or kidney cancer.

The V call is TRBV6-1, the J call TRBJ2-7; TRBD1 matches 10 bases. V trimming: 6 bases; J trimming: 4 bases; junction bases outside the gene matches: 9. CDR3 size: 15 residues. CDR1 and CDR2 (germline): MNHNS, SASEGT. CDR3 residues: CASSSGQGVRYEQYF. The CDR3 DNA sequence: TGTGCCAGCAGCTCAGGACAGGGGGTAAGGTACGAGCAGTACTTC.

This rearrangement joins TRBV6-5 to TRBJ2-4, with D hard to call. The CDR3 is 11 residues long. V was shortened by 4 bases and J by 11 bases, with 9 bases between the two germline ends. Germline CDR1 reads MNHEY; CDR2 reads SVGAGI. DNA for the CDR3: TGTGCCAGCAGTTTTAACAGACTTCAGTACTTC. Translated: CASSFNRLQYF.

The chain joins TRBV11-2 to TRBJ2-3, with 8 bases aligning to TRBD2. V trimming: 3 bases; J trimming: 2 bases; junction bases outside the gene matches: 4. The CDR3 length is 15 residues. Germline lookup yields CDR1 SGHAT and CDR2 FQNNGV. The CDR3 spells CASSFALADTDTQYF. The CDR3 bases are TGTGCCAGCAGCTTCGCACTAGCGGACACAGATACGCAGTATTTT.

The chain is built from TRBV5-1 and TRBJ2-7, with D tentatively TRBD2 (5 bases). The CDR3 spans 13 residues. Trimming took off 1 base at V and 2 bases at J, with 7 bases between the two ends. The germline V gene has CDR1 SGHRS and CDR2 YFSETQ. Here the CDR3 reads CASSLYGTYEQYF. The CDR3 coding sequence is TGCGCCAGCAGCTTGTACGGGACCTACGAGCAGTACTTC.

This clone came up a few times. This chain connects TRBV5-1 to TRBJ2-3, with D unclear. The V end lost 0 bases, the J end lost 4 bases, and 9 bases lay between the germline ends. The CDR3 consists of 14 residues. Germline CDR1 SGHRS, CDR2 YFSETQ. The CDR3 nucleotides read TGCGCCAGCAGCTTGGCCACGGTATCAGATACGCAGTATTTT. This encodes CASSLATVSDTQYF.

V and J are TRBV7-9 and TRBJ2-1; the match to TRBD1 covers 7 bases. This CDR3 spans 16 amino acids. Germline-derived CDR1 and CDR2 are SEHNR and FQNEAQ (reference sequence). Trimming removed 5 bases from V and 3 bases from J; junction bases left unmatched: 10. The DNA for the CDR3 is TGTGCCAGCAGCCCAGGTGGGGGACAGATCTACAATGAGCAGTTCTTC. Encoded protein: CASSPGGGQIYNEQFF.

The chain has TRBV4-1 and TRBJ2-7, with D maybe TRBD2 (6 bases). The germline V gene has CDR1 MGHRA and CDR2 YSYEKL. This CDR3 comprises 17 residues. Trimming left V 2 bases short and J 0 bases short, with 17 bases between. The CDR3 bases are TGCGCCAGCAGCCAAATGGTGGTCGGGGGAAGCTCCTACGAGCAGTACTTC. It encodes CASSQMVVGGSSYEQYF.

Only a few counts were recorded for this clone. This chain links TRBV7-9 with TRBJ2-2; 7 bases agree with TRBD2. Trimming removed 5 bases from V and 5 bases from J; junction bases left unmatched: 14. Germline values: CDR1 SEHNR, CDR2 FQNEAQ (reference sequence). The CDR3 has 17 amino acids. Here the CDR3 reads CASSPKLAPRRTGELFF. The CDR3 DNA reads TGTGCCAGCAGCCCTAAACTAGCGCCGAGGCGAACCGGGGAGCTGTTTTTT. The complete variable domain, with remaining parts taken from reference TRBV7-9 and TRBJ2-2, reads DTGVSQNPRHKITKRGQNVTFRCDPISEHNRLYWYRQTLGQGPEFLTYFQNEAQLEKSRLLSDRFSAERPKGSFSTLEIQRTEQGDSAMYLCASSPKLAPRRTGELFFGEGSRLTVL.

This clone was seen a handful of times. The chain uses TRBV14 and TRBJ2-6; D unresolved. Trimming removed 2 bases at V and 1 base at J, with 3 bases between. Germline loops: CDR1 SGHDN, CDR2 FVKESK. CDR3 length: 14 amino acids. The DNA for the CDR3 is TGTGCCAGCAGCCAACTGTCTGGGGCCAACGTCCTGACTTTC. This translates into CASSQLSGANVLTF.

The rearrangement uses TRBV18 and TRBJ1-1, with TRBD1 as a possible D gene (5 bases). CDR1 is KGHSH and CDR2 is LQKENI in the germline V gene. The CDR3 loop spans 13 amino acids. With 5 bases removed from V and 8 bases from J, the gap between germline ends came to 15 bases. CDR3 region: CASSALGGREAFF. The CDR3 bases are TGTGCCAGCTCAGCCTTGGGGGGTCGGGAAGCTTTCTTT.

This rearrangement joins TRBV14 to TRBJ1-1; D is unresolved. Trimming stripped 1 base from V and 1 base from J, with 4 bases between. The CDR3 has 13 amino acids. Germline-derived CDR1 and CDR2 are SGHDN and FVKESK. The CDR3 DNA reads TGTGCCAGCAGCCAAGTACGGAACACTGAAGCTTTCTTT. It yields the protein CASSQVRNTEAFF.

The CDR3 loop reads CASLGGSYGYTF. CDR3 bases: TGTGCCAGCCTCGGGGGGTCCTATGGCTACACCTTC. The rearrangement links TRBV28 to TRBJ1-2; possibly TRBD1 for D (5 bases). The CDR3 has 12 amino acids. Trimming cost V 8 bases and J 4 bases, with 11 bases left between them. Germline-derived CDR1 and CDR2 are MDHEN and SYDVKM.

The chain links TRBV11-1 to TRBJ1-1; D remains ambiguous. CDR3 length equals 13 residues. Germline-derived CDR1 and CDR2 are SGHAT and FQDESV (reference sequence). Trimming left V 5 bases short and J 3 bases short, with 10 bases between. The CDR3 loop reads CASSLHQDTEAFF. DNA of the CDR3: TGTGCCAGCAGCCTACACCAGGACACTGAAGCTTTCTTT.

This sequence joins TRBV19 and TRBJ1-2; 11 bases are a match to TRBD1. The CDR3 has 14 residues. V gave up 6 bases and J gave up 8 bases; unmatched junction bases: 8. CDR1 is LNHDA and CDR2 is SQIVND in the germline V gene (reference sequence). The DNA of the CDR3 is TGTGCCAGTAGCCCATCGGGACAGGGGGTCGGCTACACCTTC. This encodes CASSPSGQGVGYTF. The whole variable domain, filled in from reference TRBV19 and TRBJ1-2, reads DGGITQSPKYLFRKEGQNVTLSCEQNLNHDAMYWYRQDPGQGLRLIYYSQIVNDFQKGDIAEGYSVSREKKESFPLTVTSAQKNPTAFYLCASSPSGQGVGYTFGSGTRLTVV.

The J gene is TRBJ2-1, the V gene TRBV7-9; 7 nucleotides agree with TRBD1. With V trimmed by 5 bases and J by 7 bases, 5 bases remained unmatched. Germline V gene data show CDR1 as SEHNR and CDR2 as FQNEAQ (reference sequence). This CDR3 has 13 amino acids. DNA for the CDR3: TGTGCCAGCAGCCCCGGACAGGTAAATGAGCAGTTCTTC. It encodes CASSPGQVNEQFF.

The CDR3 loop is CASSLSSSGAPTQTQYF. As DNA, the CDR3 is TGTGCCAGCAGCTTGTCGTCTAGCGGGGCCCCCACCCAGACCCAGTACTTC. V usage is TRBV7-6 and J usage is TRBJ2-5; 9 bases match TRBD2. J was trimmed by 6 bases and V by 3 bases; bases with no gene match: 14. CDR3 length equals 17 residues. CDR1 is SGHVS and CDR2 is FNYEAQ in the germline V gene.

The rearrangement uses TRBV9 and TRBJ2-7, with 7 bases lining up with TRBD1. The V and J ends lost 0 bases and 3 bases, in that order; junction bases with no gene match: 6. The CDR3 totals 15 residues. Looked up from germline, CDR1 is SGDLS and CDR2 is YYNGEE. CDR3 DNA sequence: TGTGCCAGCAGCGTAGACAGGGGCTCTTTCTACGAGCAGTACTTC. Protein product: CASSVDRGSFYEQYF.

The chain links TRBV6-6 to TRBJ2-7; D is unclear. Germline loops: CDR1 MNHNY, CDR2 SVGAGI (reference sequence). Trimming pared 7 bases from V and 4 bases from J, leaving 11 bases between. This CDR3 has 12 amino acids. CDR3 bases: TGTGCCAGCAACGGGCGTGAGTACGAGCAGTACTTC. Its translation: CASNGREYEQYF.

The gene calls are TRBV7-9 and TRBJ2-6; 7 bases agree with TRBD1. Germline V gene lookup returns CDR1 SEHNR and CDR2 FQNEAQ (reference sequence). The CDR3 has 16 amino acids. J gave up 3 bases and V 5 bases, and 7 bases lay outside the gene matches. The CDR3 reads CASSRYTGDGANVLTF. The CDR3, as DNA: TGTGCCAGCAGCAGATATACAGGGGATGGGGCCAACGTCCTGACTTTC.

This chain links TRBV10-3 with TRBJ2-6; 7 bases align to TRBD1. Germline trimming cut 9 bases from V and 0 bases from J; bases unmatched to any gene: 8. The germline V gene has CDR1 ENHRY and CDR2 SYGVKD. This CDR3 is built from 16 residues. The CDR3 DNA is TGTGCCATAACGGGACAGTCCACCTCTGGGGCCAACGTCCTGACTTTC. Its protein product is CAITGQSTSGANVLTF.

The chain links TRBV11-2 to TRBJ2-3; 7 bases fit TRBD2. CDR3 length: 16 residues. The V segment lost 1 base and the J segment 2 bases; nucleotides outside the gene matches: 6. Looked up from germline, CDR1 is SGHAT and CDR2 is FQNNGV. In DNA form, the CDR3 reads TGTGCCAGCAGCTTAGCGGGAGGACCTTACACAGATACGCAGTATTTT. This encodes CASSLAGGPYTDTQYF.

The chain couples TRBV6-1 to TRBJ2-7; D is possibly TRBD2 (5 bases). The V gene's germline CDR1 is MNHNS and CDR2 SASEGT. The germline V and J ends were trimmed by 7 bases and 4 bases, with 17 bases remaining between them. The CDR3 loop spans 14 amino acids. In DNA, the CDR3 is TGTGCCAGCACTGGCGGGCTACCCCCATACGAGCAGTACTTC. Its protein is CASTGGLPPYEQYF.

The chain is built from TRBV28 and TRBJ2-3, with a weak D call TRBD2 (6 bases). V lost 1 base, J lost 4 bases, and 12 bases lay in between. The germline V gene encodes CDR1 MDHEN and CDR2 SYDVKM. The CDR3 covers 15 residues. In DNA form, the CDR3 reads TGTGCCAGCAGTTTATCAAGCGGGCTACCAGATACGCAGTATTTT. Amino acids: CASSLSSGLPDTQYF. Variable domain in full (rest from reference TRBV28 and TRBJ2-3): DVKVTQSSRYLVKRTGEKVFLECVQDMDHENMFWYRQDPGLGLRLIYFSYDVKMKEKGDIPEGYSVSREKKERFSLILESASTNQTSMYLCASSLSSGLPDTQYFGPGTRLTVL.

V gene TRBV4-2 combines with J gene TRBJ2-7, with D perhaps matching TRBD1 (6 bases). V was pared by 0 bases and J by 5 bases, with 20 bases between. The CDR3 length is 17 residues. The germline CDR1 and CDR2 sequences are LGHNA and YNFKEQ. The CDR3 nucleotides are TGTGCCAGCAGCCAAGATTTGAACAGGGAATTCGGGCACGAGCAGTACTTC. It encodes CASSQDLNREFGHEQYF.

The rearrangement uses TRBV7-2 and TRBJ1-3; unclear D gene. The V end lost 3 bases, the J end lost 0 bases, and 6 bases lay between the germline ends. Per germline, CDR1 SGHTA and CDR2 FQGNSA. This CDR3 region has 14 residues. Written as DNA, the CDR3 is TGTGCCAGCAGCTTCGAGAGCTCTGGAAACACCATATATTTT. Its translation is CASSFESSGNTIYF.

The chain is built from TRBV2 and TRBJ2-1, with 9 bases identical to TRBD2. Germline CDR1 is SNHLY and CDR2 is FYNNEI. Trimming removed 6 bases from V and 2 bases from J; junction bases left unmatched: 5. CDR3 length: 15 residues. For the CDR3, the DNA is TGTGCCAGCAGGGCGACTAGCGGAGCCTACAATGAGCAGTTCTTC. Amino acid sequence: CASRATSGAYNEQFF.